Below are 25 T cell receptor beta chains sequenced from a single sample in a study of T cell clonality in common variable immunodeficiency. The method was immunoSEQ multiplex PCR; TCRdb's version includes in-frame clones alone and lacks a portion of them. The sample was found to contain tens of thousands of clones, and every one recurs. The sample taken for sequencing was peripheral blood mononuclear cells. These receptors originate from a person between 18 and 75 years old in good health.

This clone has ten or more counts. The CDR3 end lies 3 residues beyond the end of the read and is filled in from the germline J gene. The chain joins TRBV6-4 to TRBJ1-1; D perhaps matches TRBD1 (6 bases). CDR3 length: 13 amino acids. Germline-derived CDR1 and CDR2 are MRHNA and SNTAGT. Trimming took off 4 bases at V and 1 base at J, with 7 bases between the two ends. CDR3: CASSAGANTEAFF. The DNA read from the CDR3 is TGTGCCAGCAGTGCAGGGGCGAACACTGAA.

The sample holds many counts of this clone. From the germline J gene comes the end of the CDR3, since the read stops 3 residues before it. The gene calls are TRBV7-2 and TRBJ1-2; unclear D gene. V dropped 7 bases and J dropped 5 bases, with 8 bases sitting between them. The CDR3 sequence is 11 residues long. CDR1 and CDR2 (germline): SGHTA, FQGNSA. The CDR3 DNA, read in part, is TGTGCCAGCAACCGAGGGTATGGC. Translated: CASNRGYG. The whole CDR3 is CASNRGYGYTF.

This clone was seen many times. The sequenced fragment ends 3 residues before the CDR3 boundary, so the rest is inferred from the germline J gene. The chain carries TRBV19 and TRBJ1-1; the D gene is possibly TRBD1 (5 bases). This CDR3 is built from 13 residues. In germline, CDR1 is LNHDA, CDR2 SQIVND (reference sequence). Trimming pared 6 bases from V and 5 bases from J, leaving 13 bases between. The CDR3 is CASSLRVATEAFF. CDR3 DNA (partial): TGTGCCAGTAGCCTCAGGGTCGCAACTGAA.

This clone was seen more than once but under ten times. CDR3 loop: CASSSGQGSSGELFF. The CDR3 bases that were read are TGCGCCAGCAGCTCGGGACAGGGGTCCTCCGGGGAG. The chain employs TRBV5-1 and TRBJ2-2, with 10 bases identical to TRBD1. The read comes to an end 3 residues before the CDR3 does, leaving the germline J gene to fill in the end. Trimming took 3 bases from V and 6 from J; bases not matched to a gene: 5. The CDR3 is 15 amino acids. Germline V gene data show CDR1 as SGHRS and CDR2 as YFSETQ. The entire variable domain, with the rest obtained from reference TRBV5-1 and TRBJ2-2, is as follows: KAGVTQTPRYLIKTRGQQVTLSCSPISGHRSVSWYQQTPGQGLQFLFEYFSETQRNKGNFPGRFSGRQFSNSRSEMNVSTLELGDSALYLCASSSGQGSSGELFFGEGSRLTVL.

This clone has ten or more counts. The CDR3 loop is CSARDPIYGQGGINYGYTF. The DNA read from the CDR3 is TGCAGTGCTAGAGACCCCATATACGGACAGGGGGGGATTAACTATGGC. This chain connects TRBV20-1 to TRBJ1-2, with TRBD1 matching over 10 bases. The CDR3 extends 3 residues past the end of the read, so its final part is completed from the germline J gene. This CDR3 contains 19 residues. Germline V gene data show CDR1 as DFQATT and CDR2 as SNEGSKA (reference sequence). V dropped 0 bases and J dropped 1; count of bases not matched to a gene: 14.

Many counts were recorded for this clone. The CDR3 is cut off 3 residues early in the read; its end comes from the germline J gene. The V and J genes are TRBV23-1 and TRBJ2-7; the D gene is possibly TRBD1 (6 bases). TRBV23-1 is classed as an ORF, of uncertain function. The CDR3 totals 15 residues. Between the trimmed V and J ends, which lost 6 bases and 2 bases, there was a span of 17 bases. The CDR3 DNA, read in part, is TGCGCCAGCAGGAGGGGGTACAAGGGGACCTACGAG. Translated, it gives CASRRGYKGTYE. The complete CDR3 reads CASRRGYKGTYEQYF.

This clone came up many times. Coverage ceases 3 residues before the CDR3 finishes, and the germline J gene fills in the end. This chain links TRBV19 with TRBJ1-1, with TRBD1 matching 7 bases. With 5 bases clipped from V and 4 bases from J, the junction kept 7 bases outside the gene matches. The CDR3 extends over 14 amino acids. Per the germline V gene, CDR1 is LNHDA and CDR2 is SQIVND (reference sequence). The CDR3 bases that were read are TGTGCCAGTAGTTTCAGGGGGACTTCCACTGAA. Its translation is CASSFRGTSTE. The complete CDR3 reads CASSFRGTSTEAFF.

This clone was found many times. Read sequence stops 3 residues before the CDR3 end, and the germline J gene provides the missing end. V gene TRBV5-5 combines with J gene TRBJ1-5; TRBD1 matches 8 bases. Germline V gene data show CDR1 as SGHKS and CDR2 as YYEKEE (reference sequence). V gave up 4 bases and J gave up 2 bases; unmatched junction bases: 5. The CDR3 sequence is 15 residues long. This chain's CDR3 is CASSQQGGGNQPQHF. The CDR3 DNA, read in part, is TGTGCCAGCAGCCAACAGGGGGGAGGCAATCAGCCC.

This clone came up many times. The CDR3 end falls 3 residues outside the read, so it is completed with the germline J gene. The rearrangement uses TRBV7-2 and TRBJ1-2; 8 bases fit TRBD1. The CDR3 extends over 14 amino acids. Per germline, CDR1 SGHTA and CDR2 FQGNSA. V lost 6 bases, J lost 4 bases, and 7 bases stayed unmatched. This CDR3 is CASSRSGGGYGYTF. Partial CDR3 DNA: TGTGCCAGCAGTCGATCAGGGGGCGGCTATGGC. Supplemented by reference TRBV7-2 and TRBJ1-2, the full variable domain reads GAGVSQSPSNKVTEKGKDVELRCDPISGHTALYWYRQSLGQGLEFLIYFQGNSAPDKSGLPSDRFSAERTGGSVSTLTIQRTQQEDSAVYLCASSRSGGGYGYTFGSGTRLTVV.

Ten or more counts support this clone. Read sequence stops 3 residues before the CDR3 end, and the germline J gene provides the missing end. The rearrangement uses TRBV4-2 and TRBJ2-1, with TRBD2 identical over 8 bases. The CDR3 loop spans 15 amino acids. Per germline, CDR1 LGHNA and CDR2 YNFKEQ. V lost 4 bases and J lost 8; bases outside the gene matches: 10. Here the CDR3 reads CASSRDGGASDEQFF. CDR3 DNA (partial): TGTGCCAGCAGCCGAGACGGGGGGGCCTCGGATGAG.

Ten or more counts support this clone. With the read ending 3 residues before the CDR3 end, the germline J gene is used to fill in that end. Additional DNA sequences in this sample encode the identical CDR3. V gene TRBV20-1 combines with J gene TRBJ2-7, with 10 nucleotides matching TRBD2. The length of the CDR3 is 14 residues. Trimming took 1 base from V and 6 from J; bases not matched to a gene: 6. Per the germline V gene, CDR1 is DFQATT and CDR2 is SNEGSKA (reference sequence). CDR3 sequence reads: CSARVTLAGPEQYF. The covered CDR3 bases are TGCAGTGCTAGAGTGACACTAGCGGGACCCGAG.

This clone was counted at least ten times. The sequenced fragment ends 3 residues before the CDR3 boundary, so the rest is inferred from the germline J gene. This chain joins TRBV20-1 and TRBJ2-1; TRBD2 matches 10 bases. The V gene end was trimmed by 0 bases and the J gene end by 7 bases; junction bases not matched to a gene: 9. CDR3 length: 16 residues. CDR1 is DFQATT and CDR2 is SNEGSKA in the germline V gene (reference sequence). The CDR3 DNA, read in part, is TGCAGTGCTAGAGATCCACTAGCGGGGTCTGGGAATGAG. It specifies CSARDPLAGSGNE. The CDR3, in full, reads CSARDPLAGSGNEQFF.

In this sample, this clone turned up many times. The CDR3 sequence: CASSAGSSYEQYF. The CDR3 DNA, read in part, is TGTGCCAGCAGCGCAGGGTCCTCCTACGAG. This chain connects TRBV12-3 or TRBV12-4 to TRBJ2-7, with D maybe TRBD1 (5 bases). The CDR3 goes on 3 residues after the read ends, and that part is filled in from the germline J gene. CDR3 length equals 13 residues. The V and J ends lost 6 bases and 0 bases respectively, with 9 bases between them.

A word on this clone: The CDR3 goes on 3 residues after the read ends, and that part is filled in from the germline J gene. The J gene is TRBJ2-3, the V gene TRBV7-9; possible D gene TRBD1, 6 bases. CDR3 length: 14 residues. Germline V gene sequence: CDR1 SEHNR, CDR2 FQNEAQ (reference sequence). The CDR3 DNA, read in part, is TGTGCCAGCAGCTCTCGGCAGGGACATCAGCCG. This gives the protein CASSSRQGHQP. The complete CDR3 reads CASSSRQGHQPQYF.

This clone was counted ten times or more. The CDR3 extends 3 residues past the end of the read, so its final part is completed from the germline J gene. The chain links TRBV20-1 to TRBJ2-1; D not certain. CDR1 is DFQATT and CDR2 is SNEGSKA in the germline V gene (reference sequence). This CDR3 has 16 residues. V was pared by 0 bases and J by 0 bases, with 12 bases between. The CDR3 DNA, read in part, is TGCAGTGCTAGAGATCGTAGAATGAGCTCCTACAATGAG. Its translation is CSARDRRMSSYNE. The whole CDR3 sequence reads CSARDRRMSSYNEQFF.

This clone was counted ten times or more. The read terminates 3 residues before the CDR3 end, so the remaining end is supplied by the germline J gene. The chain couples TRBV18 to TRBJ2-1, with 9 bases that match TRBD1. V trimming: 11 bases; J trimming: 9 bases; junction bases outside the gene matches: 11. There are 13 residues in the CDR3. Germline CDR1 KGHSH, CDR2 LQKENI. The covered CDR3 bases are TGTGCCGCCCGGACAGGGGAGGATGGTGAG. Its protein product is CAARTGEDGE. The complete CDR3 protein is CAARTGEDGEQFF.

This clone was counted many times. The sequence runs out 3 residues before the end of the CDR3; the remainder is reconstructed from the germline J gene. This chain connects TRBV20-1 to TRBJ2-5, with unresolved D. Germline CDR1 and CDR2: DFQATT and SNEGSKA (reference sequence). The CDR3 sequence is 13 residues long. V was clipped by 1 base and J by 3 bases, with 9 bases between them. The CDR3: CSARVNYEETQYF. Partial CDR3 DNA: TGCAGTGCTAGAGTGAACTATGAAGAGACC.

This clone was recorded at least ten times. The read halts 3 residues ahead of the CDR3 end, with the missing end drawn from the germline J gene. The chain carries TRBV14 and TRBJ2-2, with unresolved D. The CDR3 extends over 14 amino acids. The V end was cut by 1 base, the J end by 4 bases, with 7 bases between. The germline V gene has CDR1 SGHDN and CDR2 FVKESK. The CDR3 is CASSQGRGTGELFF. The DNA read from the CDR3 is TGTGCCAGCAGCCAAGGCCGAGGCACCGGGGAG.

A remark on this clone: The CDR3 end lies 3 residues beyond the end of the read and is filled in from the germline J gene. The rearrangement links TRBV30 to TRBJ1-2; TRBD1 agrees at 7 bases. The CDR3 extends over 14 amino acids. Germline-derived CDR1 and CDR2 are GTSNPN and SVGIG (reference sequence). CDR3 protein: CAWSDGTVSYDYTF. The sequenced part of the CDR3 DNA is TGTGCCTGGAGTGATGGGACAGTTTCCTACGAC. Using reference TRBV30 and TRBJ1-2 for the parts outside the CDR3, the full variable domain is SQTIHQWPATLVQPVGSPLSLECTVEGTSNPNLYWYRQAAGRGLQLLFYSVGIGQISSEVPQNLSASRPQDRQFILSSKKLLLSDSGFYLCAWSDGTVSYDYTFGSGTRLTVV.

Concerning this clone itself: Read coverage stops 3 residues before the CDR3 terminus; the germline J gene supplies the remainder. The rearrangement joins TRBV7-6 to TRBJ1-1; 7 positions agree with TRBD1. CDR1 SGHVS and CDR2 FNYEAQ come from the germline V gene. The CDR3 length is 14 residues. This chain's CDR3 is CASAALGGFEEAFF. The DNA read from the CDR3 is TGTGCCAGCGCAGCTTTAGGGGGCTTCGAAGAA. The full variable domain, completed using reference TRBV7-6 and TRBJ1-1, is GAGVSQSPRYKVTKRGQDVALRCDPISGHVSLYWYRQALGQGPEFLTYFNYEAQQDKSGLPNDRFSAERPEGSISTLTIQRTEQRDSAMYRCASAALGGFEEAFFGQGTRLTVV.

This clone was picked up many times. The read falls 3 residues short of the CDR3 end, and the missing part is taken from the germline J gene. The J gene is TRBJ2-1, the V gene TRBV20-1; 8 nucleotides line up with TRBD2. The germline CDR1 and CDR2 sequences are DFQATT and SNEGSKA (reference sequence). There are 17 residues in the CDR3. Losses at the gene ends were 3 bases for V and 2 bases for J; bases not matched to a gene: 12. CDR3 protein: CSASRSTKGLAYNEQFF. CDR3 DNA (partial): TGCAGTGCTAGTCGTTCCACCAAGGGACTAGCCTACAATGAG.

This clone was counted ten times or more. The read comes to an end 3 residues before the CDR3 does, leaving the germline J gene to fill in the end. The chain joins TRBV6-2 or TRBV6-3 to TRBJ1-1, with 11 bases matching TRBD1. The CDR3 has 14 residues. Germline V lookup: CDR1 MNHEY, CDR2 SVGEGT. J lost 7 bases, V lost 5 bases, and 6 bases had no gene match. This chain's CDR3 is CASSRTGGFLEAFF. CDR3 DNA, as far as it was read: TGTGCCAGCAGTCGGACAGGGGGCTTCCTTGAA.

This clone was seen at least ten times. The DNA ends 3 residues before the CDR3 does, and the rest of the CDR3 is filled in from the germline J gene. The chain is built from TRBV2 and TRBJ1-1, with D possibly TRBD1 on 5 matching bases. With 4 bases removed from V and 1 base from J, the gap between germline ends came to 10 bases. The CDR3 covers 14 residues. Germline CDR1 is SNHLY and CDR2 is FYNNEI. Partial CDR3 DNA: TGTGCCAGCAGTGGGTGGGGCCAGAACACTGAA. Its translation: CASSGWGQNTE. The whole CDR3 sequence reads CASSGWGQNTEAFF. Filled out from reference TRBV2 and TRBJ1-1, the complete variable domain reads EPEVTQTPSHQVTQMGQEVILRCVPISNHLYFYWYRQILGQKVEFLVSFYNNEISEKSEIFDDQFSVERPDGSNFTLKIRSTKLEDSAMYFCASSGWGQNTEAFFGQGTRLTVV.

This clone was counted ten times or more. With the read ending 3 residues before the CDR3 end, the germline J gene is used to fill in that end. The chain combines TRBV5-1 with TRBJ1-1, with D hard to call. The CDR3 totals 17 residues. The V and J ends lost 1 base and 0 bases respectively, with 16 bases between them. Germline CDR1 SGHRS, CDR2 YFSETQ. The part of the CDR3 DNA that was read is TGCGCCAGCAGCTTGAGTGGTGGCGGCTACATGAACACTGAA. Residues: CASSLSGGGYMNTE. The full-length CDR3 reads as CASSLSGGGYMNTEAFF.

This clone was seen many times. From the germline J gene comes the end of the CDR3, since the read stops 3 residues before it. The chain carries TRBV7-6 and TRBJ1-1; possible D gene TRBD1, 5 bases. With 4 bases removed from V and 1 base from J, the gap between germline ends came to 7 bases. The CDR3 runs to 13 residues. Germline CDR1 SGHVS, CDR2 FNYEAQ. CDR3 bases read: TGTGCCAGCAGCTCCACAGGGAACACTGAA. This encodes CASSSTGNTE. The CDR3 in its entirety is CASSSTGNTEAFF.